This T cell receptor beta chain was retrieved from a study of monozygotic twins with inflammatory bowel disease. TCRdb reprocessed the 5' RACE reads, with one entry per CDR3 protein and no DNA. The repertoire shows some 170,000 distinct CDR3 sequences; the top ten hold 6.5% to 9%. Germline V gene lookup returns CDR1 SGHRS and CDR2 YFSETQ. This CDR3 is built from 16 residues. The sequence was obtained from a human donor with ulcerative colitis or Crohn's disease, or a healthy co-twin of an affected twin (not recorded which). Sequencing input: blood. The rearrangement uses TRBV5-1 and TRBJ1-1; the TRBD1 assignment by TCRdb is unverifiable without DNA. CDR3: CASSLGTGIVNTEAFF.